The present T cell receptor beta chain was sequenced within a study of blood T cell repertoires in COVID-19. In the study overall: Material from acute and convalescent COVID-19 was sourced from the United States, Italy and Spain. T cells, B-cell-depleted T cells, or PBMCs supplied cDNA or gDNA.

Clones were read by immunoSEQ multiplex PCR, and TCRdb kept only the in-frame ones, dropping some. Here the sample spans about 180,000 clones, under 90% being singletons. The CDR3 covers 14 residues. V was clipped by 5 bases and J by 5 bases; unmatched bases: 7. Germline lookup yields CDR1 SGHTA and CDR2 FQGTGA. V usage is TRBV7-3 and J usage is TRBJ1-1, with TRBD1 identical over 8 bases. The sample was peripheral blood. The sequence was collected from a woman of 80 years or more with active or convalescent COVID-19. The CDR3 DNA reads TGTGCCAGCAGCCCCTCAGGGGGCCGGACTGAAGCTTTCTTT. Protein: CASSPSGGRTEAFF.